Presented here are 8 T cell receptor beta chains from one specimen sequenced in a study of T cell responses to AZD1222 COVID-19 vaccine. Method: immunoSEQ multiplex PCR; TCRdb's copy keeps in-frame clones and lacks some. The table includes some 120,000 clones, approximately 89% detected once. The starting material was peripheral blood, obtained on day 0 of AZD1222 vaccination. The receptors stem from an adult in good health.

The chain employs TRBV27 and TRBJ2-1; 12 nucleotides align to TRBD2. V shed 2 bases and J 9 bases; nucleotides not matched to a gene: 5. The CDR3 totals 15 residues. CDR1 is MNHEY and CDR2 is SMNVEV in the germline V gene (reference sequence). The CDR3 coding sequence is TGTGCCAGCAGTTTAAGACTAGCGGGAGTCTCTGAGCAGTTCTTC. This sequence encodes CASSLRLAGVSEQFF.

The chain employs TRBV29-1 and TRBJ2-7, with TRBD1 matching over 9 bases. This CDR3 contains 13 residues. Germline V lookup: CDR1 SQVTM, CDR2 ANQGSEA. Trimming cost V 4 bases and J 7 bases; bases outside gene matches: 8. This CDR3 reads CSVGQGVIGEQYF. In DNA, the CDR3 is TGCAGCGTTGGACAGGGGGTTATCGGTGAGCAGTACTTC.

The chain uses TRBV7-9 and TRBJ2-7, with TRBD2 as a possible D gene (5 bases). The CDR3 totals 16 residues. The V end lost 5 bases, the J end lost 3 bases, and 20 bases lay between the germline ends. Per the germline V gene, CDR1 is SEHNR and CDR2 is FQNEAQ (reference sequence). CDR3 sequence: CASSLPRLGSGYEQYF. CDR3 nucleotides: TGTGCCAGCAGCCTACCCCGGTTAGGGAGTGGCTACGAGCAGTACTTC.

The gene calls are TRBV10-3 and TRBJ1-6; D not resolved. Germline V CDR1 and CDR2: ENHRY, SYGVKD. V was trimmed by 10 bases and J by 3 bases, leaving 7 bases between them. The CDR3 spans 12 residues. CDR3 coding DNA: TGTGCCACGGGAGGCTATAATTCACCCCTCCACTTT. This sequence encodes CATGGYNSPLHF.

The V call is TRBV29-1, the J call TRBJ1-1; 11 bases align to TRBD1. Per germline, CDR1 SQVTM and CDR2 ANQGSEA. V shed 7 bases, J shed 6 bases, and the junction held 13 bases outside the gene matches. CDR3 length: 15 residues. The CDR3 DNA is TGCAGCGCAGCCGGGGGACAGGGGGATACGGCTGAAGCTTTCTTT. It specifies CSAAGGQGDTAEAFF.

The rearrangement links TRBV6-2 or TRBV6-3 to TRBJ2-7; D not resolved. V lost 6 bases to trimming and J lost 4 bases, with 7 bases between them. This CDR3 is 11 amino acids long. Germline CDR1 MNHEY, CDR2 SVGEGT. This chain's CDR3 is CASSITYEQYF. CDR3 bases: TGTGCCAGCAGCATTACTTACGAGCAGTACTTC.

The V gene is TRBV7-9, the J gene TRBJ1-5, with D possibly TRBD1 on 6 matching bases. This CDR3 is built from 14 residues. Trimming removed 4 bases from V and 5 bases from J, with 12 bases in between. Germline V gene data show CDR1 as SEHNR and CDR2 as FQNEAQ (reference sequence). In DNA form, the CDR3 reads TGTGCCAGCAGCTCACAGGGATCTGATCAGCCCCAGCATTTT. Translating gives CASSSQGSDQPQHF.

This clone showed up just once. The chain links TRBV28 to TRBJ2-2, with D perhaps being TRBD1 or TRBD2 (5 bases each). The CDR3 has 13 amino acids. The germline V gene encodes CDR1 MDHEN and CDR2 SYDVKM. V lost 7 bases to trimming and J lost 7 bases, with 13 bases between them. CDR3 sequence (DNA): TGTGCCAGCACCCAGGGAGCGGTCGGGGAGCTGTTTTTT. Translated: CASTQGAVGELFF.